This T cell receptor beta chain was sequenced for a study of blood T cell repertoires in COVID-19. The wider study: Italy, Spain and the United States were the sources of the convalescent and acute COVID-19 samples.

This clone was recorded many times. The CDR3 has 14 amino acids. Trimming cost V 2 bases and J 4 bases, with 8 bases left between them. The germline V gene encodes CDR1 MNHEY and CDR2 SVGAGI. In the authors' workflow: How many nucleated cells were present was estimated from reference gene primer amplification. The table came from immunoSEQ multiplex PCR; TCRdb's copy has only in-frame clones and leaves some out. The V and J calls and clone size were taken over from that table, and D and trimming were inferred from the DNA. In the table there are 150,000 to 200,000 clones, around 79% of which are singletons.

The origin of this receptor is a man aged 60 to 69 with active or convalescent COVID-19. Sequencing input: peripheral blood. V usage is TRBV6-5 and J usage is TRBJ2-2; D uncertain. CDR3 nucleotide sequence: TGTGCCAGCAGTTACGGAGCTAGCACCGGGGAGCTGTTTTTT. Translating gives CASSYGASTGELFF.